The source of this T cell receptor beta chain is a study of CD8+ T cells in alopecia areata. Germline assignment: CDR1 GKSSPN and CDR2 SITVG. The CDR3 extends over 14 amino acids. The germline V and J ends were trimmed by 0 bases and 0 bases, with 7 bases remaining between them. A word on this clone: The genes and germline here are from mouse. The read ends 4 residues before the CDR3 terminus; that terminus is restored from the germline J gene.

Following RNA extraction, reverse transcription yielded cDNA that acted as the sequencing template. Here immunoSEQ multiplex PCR was the method, and the copy in TCRdb shows in-frame clones only, minus some. Observed in the sample are roughly 120,000 clones, none of them singletons. The TCR originated in a C3H/HeJ mouse with alopecia areata. The strain's MHC type: H2-k. V and J are TRBV31 and TRBJ2-3; no firm D call. The sequenced material came from lesional skin. The CDR3 bases that were read are TGTGCCTGGAGTCTTGTAACTAGTGCAGAA. This gives the protein CAWSLVTSAE. The CDR3, in full, reads CAWSLVTSAETLYF.